The sequence of this T cell receptor (beta chain) was determined in a study of cytomegalovirus exposure and HLA in healthy donors. Study-wide points: Researchers reportedly found TCR beta sequences accurately predicted most subjects' HLA-A and HLA-B alleles.

The V gene's germline CDR1 is SEHNR and CDR2 FQNEAQ (reference sequence). V gave up 0 bases and J gave up 7 bases, with 7 bases separating them. The CDR3 length is 13 residues. Vbeta (60) and Jbeta (13) primers were used in the PCR. This table comes from immunoSEQ multiplex PCR, and its TCRdb copy is limited to in-frame clones, with some not included. The sample holds a few hundred thousand clones, roughly 80% seen once. A note on this clone: Antigen unknown.

The receptor was derived from a man aged 30 to 45 in good health and CMV-seronegative. The rearrangement links TRBV7-9 to TRBJ1-5; D gene unclear. Material: PBMCs. CDR3 residues: CASSLAENQPQHF. The CDR3 DNA follows: TGTGCCAGCAGCTTAGCTGAGAACCAGCCCCAGCATTTT.